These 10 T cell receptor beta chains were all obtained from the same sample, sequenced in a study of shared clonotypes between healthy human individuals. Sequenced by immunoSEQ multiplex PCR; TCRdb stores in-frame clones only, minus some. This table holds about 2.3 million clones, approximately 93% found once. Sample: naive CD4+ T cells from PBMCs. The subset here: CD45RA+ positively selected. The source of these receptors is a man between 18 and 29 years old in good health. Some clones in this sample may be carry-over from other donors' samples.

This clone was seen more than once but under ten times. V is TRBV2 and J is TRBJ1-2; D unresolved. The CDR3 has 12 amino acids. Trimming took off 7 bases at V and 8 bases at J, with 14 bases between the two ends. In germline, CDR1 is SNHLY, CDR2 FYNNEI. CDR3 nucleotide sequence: TGTGCCAGCACGGTGAAGGACTGGGGCTACACCTTC. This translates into CASTVKDWGYTF.

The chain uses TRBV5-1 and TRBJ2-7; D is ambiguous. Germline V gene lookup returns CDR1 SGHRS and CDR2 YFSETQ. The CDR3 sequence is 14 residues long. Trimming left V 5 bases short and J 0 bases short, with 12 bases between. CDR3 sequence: CASRRDGSSYEQYF. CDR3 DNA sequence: TGCGCCAGCAGACGAGACGGCAGCTCCTACGAGCAGTACTTC.

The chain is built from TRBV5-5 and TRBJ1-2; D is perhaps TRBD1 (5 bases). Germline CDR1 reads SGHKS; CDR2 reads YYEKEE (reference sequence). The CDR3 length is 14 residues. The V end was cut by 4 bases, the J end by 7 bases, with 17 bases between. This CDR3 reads CASSLGREDSGYTF. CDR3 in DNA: TGTGCCAGCAGCCTGGGACGGGAAGATTCTGGCTACACCTTC. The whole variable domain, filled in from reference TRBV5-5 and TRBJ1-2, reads DAGVTQSPTHLIKTRGQQVTLRCSPISGHKSVSWYQQVLGQGPQFIFQYYEKEERGRGNFPDRFSARQFPNYSSELNVNALLLGDSALYLCASSLGREDSGYTFGSGTRLTVV.

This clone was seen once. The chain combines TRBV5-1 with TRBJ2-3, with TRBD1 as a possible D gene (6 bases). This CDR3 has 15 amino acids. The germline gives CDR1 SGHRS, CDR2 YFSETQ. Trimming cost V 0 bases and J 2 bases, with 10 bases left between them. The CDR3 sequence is CASSLVGQTTDTQYF. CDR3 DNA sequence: TGCGCCAGCAGCTTGGTAGGACAGACCACAGATACGCAGTATTTT.

This CDR3 is CASSLDGGYGYTF. In DNA form, the CDR3 reads TGTGCCAGCAGCTTAGACGGAGGCTATGGCTACACCTTC. The V gene is TRBV7-2, the J gene TRBJ1-2; D is undetermined. Trimming pared 1 base from V and 4 bases from J, leaving 7 bases between. This CDR3 comprises 13 residues. Per germline, CDR1 SGHTA and CDR2 FQGNSA. Variable domain in full (rest from reference TRBV7-2 and TRBJ1-2): GAGVSQSPSNKVTEKGKDVELRCDPISGHTALYWYRQSLGQGLEFLIYFQGNSAPDKSGLPSDRFSAERTGGSVSTLTIQRTQQEDSAVYLCASSLDGGYGYTFGSGTRLTVV.

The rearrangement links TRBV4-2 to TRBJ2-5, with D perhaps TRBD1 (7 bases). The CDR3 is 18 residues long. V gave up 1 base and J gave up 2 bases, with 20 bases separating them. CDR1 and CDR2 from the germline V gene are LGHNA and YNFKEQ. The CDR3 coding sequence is TGTGCCAGCAGCCAAGTGGGAGGCATGAAGGGACAGCAAGAGACCCAGTACTTC. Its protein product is CASSQVGGMKGQQETQYF.

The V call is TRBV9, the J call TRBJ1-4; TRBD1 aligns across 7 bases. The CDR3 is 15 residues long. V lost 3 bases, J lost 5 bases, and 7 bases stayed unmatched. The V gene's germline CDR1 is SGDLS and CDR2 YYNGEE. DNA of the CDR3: TGTGCCAGCAGCGCCCGGACAGGTTACAATGAAAAACTGTTTTTT. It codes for CASSARTGYNEKLFF.

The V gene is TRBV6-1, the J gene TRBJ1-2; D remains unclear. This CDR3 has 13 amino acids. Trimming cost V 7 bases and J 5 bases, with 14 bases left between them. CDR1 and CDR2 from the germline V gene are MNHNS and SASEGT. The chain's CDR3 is CASKRGSTYGYTF. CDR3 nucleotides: TGTGCCAGCAAGCGCGGCTCTACGTATGGCTACACCTTC.

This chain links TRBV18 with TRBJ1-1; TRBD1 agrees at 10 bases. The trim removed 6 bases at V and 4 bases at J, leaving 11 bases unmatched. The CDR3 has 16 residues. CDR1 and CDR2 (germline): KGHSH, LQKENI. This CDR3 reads CASSLATGTGVTEAFF. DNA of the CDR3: TGTGCCAGCTCGCTTGCTACCGGGACAGGGGTCACTGAAGCTTTCTTT.

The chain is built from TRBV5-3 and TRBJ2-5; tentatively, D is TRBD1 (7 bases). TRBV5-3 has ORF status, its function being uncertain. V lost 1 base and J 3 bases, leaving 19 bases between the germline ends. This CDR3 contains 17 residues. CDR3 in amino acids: CARSLRRGRLYEETQYF. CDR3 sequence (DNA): TGTGCCAGAAGCTTGAGGAGGGGGCGTCTTTACGAAGAGACCCAGTACTTC.